This T cell receptor (beta chain) was retrieved from a study of CD8 T cells in ankylosing spondylitis. Study-wide points: Previous work reported some of these motif variants in the synovial fluid and blood of reactive arthritis. There was a TCR beta motif, made of fewer than 10 highly homologous variants, that appeared characteristic of ankylosing spondylitis blood.

V dropped 0 bases and J dropped 7 bases, with 13 bases sitting between them. Germline-derived CDR1 and CDR2 are LGHDT and YNNKEL (reference sequence). The CDR3 has 15 residues. One entry per CDR3 protein results from TCRdb running MiXCR on the 5' RACE reads. The sample contains about 330,000 distinct CDR3 sequences, around 8% of which appear only once. Concerning this clonotype: Its antigen is unidentified.

The receptor was derived from a male donor with ankylosing spondylitis. The V gene is TRBV3-1, the J gene TRBJ1-5; a weak D match, TRBD1 (5 bases). The sample taken for sequencing was blood, either unsorted or a sorted T cell fraction (not recorded which). The CDR3 sequence is CASSQDHGGVQPQHF. For the CDR3, the DNA is TGTGCCAGCAGCCAAGATCACGGGGGGGTCCAGCCCCAGCATTTT.